The rows below give T cell receptor beta chains drawn from one sample of a study of blood T cell repertoires in COVID-19. Clones were sequenced by immunoSEQ multiplex PCR, and TCRdb holds only the in-frame ones, with some missing. This sample yields some 52,000 clones, of which nearly 90% are seen a single time; approximately 4.9% belongs to the top ten. The sample consisted of peripheral blood. These receptors came from a man aged 55 to 69 with active COVID-19. Both conserved end residues are part of each CDR3. The D gene is left open where the match is weak. Rows may omit the clone size; those that give it use once, few, many or a size class.

-,TRBV21-1,TRBJ2-7,-,CASSTPDCGTSGDSYEQYF,TGTGCCAGCAGCACCCCTGATTGCGGGACTAGCGGGGACTCCTACGAGCAGTACTTC
-,TRBV11-3,TRBJ2-1,-,CASSLDPQGNEQFF,TGTGCCAGCAGCTTAGATCCTCAGGGCAATGAGCAGTTCTTC
-,TRBV29-1,TRBJ2-1,-,CSVDGQYNEQFF,TGCAGCGTCGATGGACAGTACAATGAGCAGTTCTTC
-,TRBV2,TRBJ2-7,-,CASSEVRRVEQYF,TGTGCCAGCAGTGAGGTGCGCAGGGTGGAGCAGTACTTC
-,TRBV25-1,TRBJ1-2,once,CASSPARNYGYTF,TGTGCCAGTTCCCCCGCACGGAACTATGGCTACACCTTC
-,TRBV6-2/TRBV6-3,TRBJ2-7,once,CASSPKLEGVLKRYEQYF,TGTGCCAGCAGCCCTAAGCTGGAAGGGGTCCTCAAAAGATACGAGCAGTACTTC
-,TRBV4-2,TRBJ2-1,-,CASSQDWARHNEQFF,TGTGCCAGCAGCCAAGATTGGGCCAGACACAATGAGCAGTTCTTC
TRBD1,TRBV5-4,TRBJ1-1,once,CASSLQDREAFF,TGTGCCAGCAGCTTGCAGGACAGGGAAGCTTTCTTT
-,TRBV19,TRBJ2-1,-,CASSRSAAHSYNEQFF,TGTGCCAGTAGTAGGTCGGCGGCCCACTCCTACAATGAGCAGTTCTTC
-,TRBV28,TRBJ1-1,-,CASSPSGRGAYTEAFF,TGTGCCAGCAGCCCAAGCGGCCGGGGGGCTTACACTGAAGCTTTCTTT
-,TRBV5-6,TRBJ2-7,-,CASSLGLTVSSYEQYF,TGTGCCAGCAGCTTGGGGCTGACAGTGAGCTCCTACGAGCAGTACTTC
-,TRBV21-1,TRBJ1-5,-,CASSKGVQQGWDYSNQPQHF,TGTGCCAGCAGCAAAGGGGTCCAGCAGGGGTGGGATTATAGCAATCAGCCCCAGCATTTT
-,TRBV28,TRBJ1-4,-,CASSFSEAYNEKLFF,TGTGCCAGCAGTTTTTCCGAAGCCTATAATGAAAAACTGTTTTTT
TRBD1,TRBV9,TRBJ2-3,once,CASSTRPGQEGDTQYF,TGTGCCAGCAGCACCCGACCGGGACAGGAGGGAGATACGCAGTATTTT
TRBD1,TRBV18,TRBJ2-4,-,CASSPDRQGEAKNIQYF,TGTGCCAGCTCACCAGACCGACAGGGAGAAGCCAAAAACATTCAGTACTTC
-,TRBV19,TRBJ2-2,once,CASSMFRNTGELFF,TGTGCCAGTAGTATGTTCAGGAACACCGGGGAGCTGTTTTTT
-,TRBV19,TRBJ2-3,-,CASKQGLTDTQYF,TGTGCCAGTAAACAGGGCCTCACAGATACGCAGTATTTT
-,TRBV7-9,TRBJ2-7,-,CASSLAGDPQQYF,TGTGCCAGCAGCTTAGCCGGAGACCCCCAGCAGTACTTC
-,TRBV5-1,TRBJ1-1,-,CASSFVSGENTEAFF,TGCGCCAGCAGCTTCGTTTCAGGGGAGAACACTGAAGCTTTCTTT
TRBD2,TRBV20-1,TRBJ2-2,-,CSAGGSGSSPGELFF,TGCAGTGCTGGTGGTAGCGGGAGCTCTCCCGGGGAGCTGTTTTTT
-,TRBV7-2,TRBJ2-1,-,CASSADSLVPNEQFF,TGTGCCAGCAGCGCCGACAGTCTAGTACCCAATGAGCAGTTCTTC
-,TRBV28,TRBJ1-1,-,CARGGGQLNTEAFF,TGTGCCCGCGGGGGAGGACAGTTGAACACTGAAGCTTTCTTT
TRBD1,TRBV28,TRBJ1-2,-,CASSQGQSNYGYTF,TGTGCCAGCAGCCAGGGACAGTCTAACTATGGCTACACCTTC
-,TRBV27,TRBJ2-4,-,CASSPARDIQYF,TGTGCCAGCAGCCCAGCGCGGGACATTCAGTACTTC
TRBD1,TRBV5-1,TRBJ1-1,-,CASSSIQGANTEAFF,TGCGCCAGCAGCTCGATACAGGGGGCGAACACTGAAGCTTTCTTT
-,TRBV7-9,TRBJ2-5,-,CASSLGVVGLPQGAQYF,TGTGCCAGCAGCTTAGGAGTAGTAGGACTACCACAAGGGGCCCAGTACTTC
TRBD1,TRBV5-6,TRBJ2-7,-,CASSPPGQATYEQYF,TGTGCCAGCAGCCCCCCGGGACAGGCGACCTACGAGCAGTACTTC
-,TRBV29-1,TRBJ2-2,-,CSVEGSGRGELFF,TGCAGCGTTGAGGGTAGCGGTCGTGGGGAGCTGTTTTTT
TRBD2,TRBV5-1,TRBJ2-7,-,CASSLSRQGGDDHYEQYF,TGCGCCAGCAGCTTGTCCCGCCAGGGAGGGGACGACCACTACGAGCAGTACTTC
-,TRBV7-2,TRBJ1-3,-,CASRLIQGRSGNTIYF,TGTGCCAGCAGACTTATACAGGGCCGCTCTGGAAACACCATATATTTT
-,TRBV10-3,TRBJ1-2,few,CAISDARGRDYGYTF,TGTGCCATCAGTGACGCCCGGGGAAGGGACTATGGCTACACCTTC
TRBD1,TRBV30,TRBJ1-4,-,CAQQGRDEKLFF,TGTGCCCAACAGGGGCGGGATGAAAAACTGTTTTTT
TRBD2,TRBV27,TRBJ2-1,-,CASSPSGPSYNEQFF,TGTGCCAGCAGCCCTAGCGGACCTTCCTACAATGAGCAGTTCTTC
TRBD2,TRBV11-3,TRBJ2-1,-,CASSLGQREWDEQFF,TGTGCCAGCAGCTTAGGCCAGCGGGAGTGGGATGAGCAGTTCTTC
-,TRBV28,TRBJ2-3,-,CASSLLPQQRQISTDTQYF,TGTGCCAGCAGTTTGTTGCCCCAGCAGAGACAAATAAGCACAGATACGCAGTATTTT
TRBD2,TRBV7-8,TRBJ2-7,-,CASSFGLAGASYEQYF,TGTGCCAGCAGCTTCGGACTAGCGGGTGCCTCCTACGAGCAGTACTTC
-,TRBV3-1/TRBV3-2,TRBJ2-7,-,CASSQGGTGYEQYF,TGTGCCAGCAGCCAAGGCGGGACTGGCTACGAGCAGTACTTC
-,TRBV10-3,TRBJ1-6,-,CAISGGGAGSPLHF,TGTGCCATCAGTGGTGGGGGAGCGGGTTCACCCCTCCACTTT
-,TRBV28,TRBJ2-5,-,CASSFRPSKIETQYF,TGTGCCAGCAGTTTTAGGCCTAGCAAGATTGAGACCCAGTACTTC
TRBD1,TRBV28,TRBJ1-2,-,CASSAGQGFYYGYTF,TGTGCCAGCAGTGCCGGACAGGGGTTCTACTATGGCTACACCTTC
-,TRBV30,TRBJ1-3,-,CAYRDWINTIYF,TGTGCCTACAGGGATTGGATAAACACCATATATTTT
-,TRBV28,TRBJ1-2,-,CASSSIRGYTF,TGTGCCAGCAGTTCCATTCGGGGCTACACCTTC
TRBD1,TRBV19,TRBJ1-2,-,CASIPTGGLYGYTF,TGTGCCAGTATACCAACAGGGGGACTCTATGGCTACACCTTC
TRBD1,TRBV12-3/TRBV12-4,TRBJ1-5,-,CASSTDRVQPQHF,TGTGCCAGCAGCACCGACAGGGTCCAGCCCCAGCATTTT
-,TRBV5-6,TRBJ2-5,-,CASSQVTGETQYF,TGTGCCAGCAGCCAAGTGACAGGAGAGACCCAGTACTTC
-,TRBV7-2,TRBJ2-3,-,CASSWVSGDTQYF,TGTGCCAGCAGCTGGGTGTCGGGTGATACGCAGTATTTT
-,TRBV6-6,TRBJ1-5,few,CASSYSNFQPQHF,TGTGCCAGCAGTTACTCGAACTTTCAGCCCCAGCATTTT
TRBD1,TRBV5-1,TRBJ1-1,-,CASSLYSGQEAFF,TGCGCCAGCAGCTTGTACTCGGGACAGGAAGCTTTCTTT
TRBD1,TRBV12-5,TRBJ2-7,-,CASGRTGNYEQYF,TGTGCTAGTGGCCGGACAGGGAACTACGAGCAGTACTTC
TRBD1,TRBV3-1/TRBV3-2,TRBJ2-1,once,CASSPGQGYNEQFF,TGTGCCAGCAGCCCAGGACAGGGCTACAATGAGCAGTTCTTC
TRBD1,TRBV4-3,TRBJ1-6,few,CASSQETGTGTPLHF,TGCGCCAGCAGCCAAGAGACAGGGACAGGAACACCCCTCCACTTT
-,TRBV6-2/TRBV6-3,TRBJ1-2,once,CASSYLPGSSGYTF,TGTGCCAGCAGTTACCTGCCAGGGTCGAGTGGCTACACCTTC
TRBD1,TRBV2,TRBJ2-7,-,CASSVGGTGKYEQYF,TGTGCCAGCAGTGTGGGCGGGACAGGGAAATACGAGCAGTACTTC
-,TRBV24-1,TRBJ2-1,once,CATSDFAGNNEQFF,TGTGCCACCAGTGATTTCGCAGGGAACAATGAGCAGTTCTTC
TRBD1,TRBV27,TRBJ2-5,once,CASSLNRGLRPIEETQYF,TGTGCCAGCAGCCTGAACAGGGGTCTGCGACCCATCGAAGAGACCCAGTACTTC